This entry describes one TCR beta chain. Antigen: not known. Looked up from germline, CDR1 is SGHTA and CDR2 is FQGNSA. Trimming removed 2 bases at V and 3 bases at J, with 8 bases between. The CDR3 loop spans 15 amino acids. The sample originates from a study of T cells in narcolepsy. As for the study in general: Enrolled donors included narcolepsy type 1 or type 2 patients and healthy controls.

Produced via immunoSEQ multiplex PCR; TCRdb's table is partial and in-frame only. The sample yields tens of thousands of clones, about 90% seen once. Study-level results: No autoreactive T cell clone sequences appeared in some memory CD4+ repertoires. Reportedly, autoreactive clonotypes were serially detected in patients' blood but not controls'. Same-patient CSF and blood CD4+ T cell clonotypes included HCRT-specific and TRIB2-specific autoreactive ones.

The receptor's source is a human donor with narcolepsy. This chain uses TRBV7-2 with TRBJ2-6; D might be TRBD1 (5 bases). Sequencing input: CD45RA- memory CD4+ T cells from PBMCs. CDR3 amino acids: CASSLSRVGANVLTF. The CDR3 DNA reads as TGTGCCAGCAGCTTAAGCAGGGTTGGGGCCAACGTCCTGACTTTC.